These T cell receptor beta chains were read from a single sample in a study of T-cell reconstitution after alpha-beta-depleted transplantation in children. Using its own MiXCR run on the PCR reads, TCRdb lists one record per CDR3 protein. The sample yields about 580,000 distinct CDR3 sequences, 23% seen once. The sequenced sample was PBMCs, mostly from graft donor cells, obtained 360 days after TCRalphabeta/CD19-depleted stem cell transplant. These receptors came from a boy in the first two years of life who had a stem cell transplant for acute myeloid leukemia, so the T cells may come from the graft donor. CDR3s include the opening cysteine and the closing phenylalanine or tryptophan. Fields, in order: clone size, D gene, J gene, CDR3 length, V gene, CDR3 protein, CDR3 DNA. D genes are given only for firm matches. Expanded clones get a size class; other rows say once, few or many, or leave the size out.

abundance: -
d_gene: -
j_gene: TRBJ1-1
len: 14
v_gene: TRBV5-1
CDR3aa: CASSPSMTQGEAFF
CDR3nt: TGCGCCAGCAGCCCCTCCATGACACAGGGTGAAGCTTTCTTT

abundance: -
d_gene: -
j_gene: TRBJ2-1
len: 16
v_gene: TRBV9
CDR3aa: CASSVAGQKTYNEQFF
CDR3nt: TGTGCCAGCAGCGTAGCCGGGCAGAAGACCTACAATGAGCAGTTCTTC

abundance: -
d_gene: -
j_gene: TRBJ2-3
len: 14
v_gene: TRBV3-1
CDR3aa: CASSQDLAPDTQYF
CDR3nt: TGTGCCAGCAGCCAAGATCTCGCGCCAGATACGCAGTATTTT

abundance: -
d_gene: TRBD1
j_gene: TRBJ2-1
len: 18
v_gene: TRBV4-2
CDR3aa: CASSQGQGALARGDEQFF
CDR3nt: TGTGCCAGCAGCCAAGGACAGGGGGCATTAGCACGTGGCGATGAGCAGTTCTTC

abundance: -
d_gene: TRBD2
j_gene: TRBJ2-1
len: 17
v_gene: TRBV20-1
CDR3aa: CSARPRTSGVPYNEQFF
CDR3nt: TGCAGTGCTAGACCGCGGACTAGCGGCGTCCCCTACAATGAGCAGTTCTTC

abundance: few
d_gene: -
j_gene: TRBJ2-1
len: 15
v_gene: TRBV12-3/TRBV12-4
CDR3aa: CASSLGAVGNNEQFF
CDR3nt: TGTGCCAGCAGTTTAGGGGCCGTAGGCAACAATGAGCAGTTCTTC

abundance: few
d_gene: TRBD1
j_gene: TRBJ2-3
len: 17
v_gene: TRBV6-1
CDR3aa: CASSGPDRGMRTDTQYF
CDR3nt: TGTGCCAGCAGTGGACCGGACAGGGGAATGAGAACAGATACGCAGTATTTT

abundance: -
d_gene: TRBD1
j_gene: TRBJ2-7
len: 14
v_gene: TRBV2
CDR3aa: CASSVKDRDYEQYF
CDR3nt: TGTGCCAGCAGTGTCAAGGACAGGGACTACGAGCAGTACTTC

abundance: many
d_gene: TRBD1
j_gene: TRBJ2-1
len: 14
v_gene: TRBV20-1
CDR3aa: CSARRDRGPWEQFF
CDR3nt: TGCAGTGCCAGGCGGGACAGGGGGCCTTGGGAGCAGTTCTTC

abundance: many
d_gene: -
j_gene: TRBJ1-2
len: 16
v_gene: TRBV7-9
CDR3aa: CASSQALTVYDYGYTF
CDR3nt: TGTGCCAGCAGCCAAGCGTTGACAGTATATGACTATGGCTACACCTTC

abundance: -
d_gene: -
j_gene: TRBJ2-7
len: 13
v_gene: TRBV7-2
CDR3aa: CASSSVQTYEQYF
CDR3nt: TGTGCCAGCAGCTCAGTACAGACCTACGAGCAGTACTTC

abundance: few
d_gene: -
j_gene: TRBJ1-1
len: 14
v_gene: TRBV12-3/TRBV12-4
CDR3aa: CASTVPGARTEAFF
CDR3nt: TGTGCCAGCACTGTCCCGGGGGCGCGCACTGAAGCTTTCTTT

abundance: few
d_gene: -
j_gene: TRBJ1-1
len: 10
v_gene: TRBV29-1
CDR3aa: CSVEWGRAFF
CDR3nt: TGCAGCGTTGAATGGGGGCGAGCTTTCTTT

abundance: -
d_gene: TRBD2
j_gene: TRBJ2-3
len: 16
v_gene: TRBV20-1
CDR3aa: CSARDQTSGITDTQYF
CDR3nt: TGCAGTGCTAGAGATCAGACTAGCGGGATCACAGATACGCAGTATTTT

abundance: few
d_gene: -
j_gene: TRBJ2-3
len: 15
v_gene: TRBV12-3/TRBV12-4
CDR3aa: CASSFARRISDTQYF
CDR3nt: TGTGCCAGCAGTTTTGCTCGAAGGATCTCGGATACGCAGTATTTT

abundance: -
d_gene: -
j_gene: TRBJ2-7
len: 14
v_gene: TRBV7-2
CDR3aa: CASSPPGHPYEQYF
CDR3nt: TGTGCCAGCAGCCCCCCGGGACACCCGTACGAGCAGTACTTC

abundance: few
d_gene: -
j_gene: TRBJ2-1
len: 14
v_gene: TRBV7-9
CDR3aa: CASSAPGDYNEQFF
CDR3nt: TGTGCCAGCAGCGCCCCAGGAGATTACAATGAGCAGTTCTTC

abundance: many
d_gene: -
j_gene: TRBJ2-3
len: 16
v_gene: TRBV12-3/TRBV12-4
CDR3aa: CASSHAGRGTTDTQYF
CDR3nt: TGTGCCAGCAGTCACGCTGGGCGGGGTACAACAGATACGCAGTATTTT

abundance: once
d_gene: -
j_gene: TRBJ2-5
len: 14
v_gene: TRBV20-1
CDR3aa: CSARDLRMRETQYF
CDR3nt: TGCAGTGCTAGAGATCTCCGCATGAGAGAGACCCAGTACTTC

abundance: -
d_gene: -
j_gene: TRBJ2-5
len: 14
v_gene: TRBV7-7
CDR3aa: CASSLDWQAGTQYF
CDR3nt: TGTGCCAGCAGCTTAGATTGGCAGGCCGGGACCCAGTACTTC

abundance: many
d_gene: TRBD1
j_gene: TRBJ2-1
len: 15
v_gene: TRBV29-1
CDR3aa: CSVEGGTGRISEQFF
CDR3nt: TGCAGCGTTGAAGGGGGGACAGGGAGGATCAGTGAGCAGTTCTTC

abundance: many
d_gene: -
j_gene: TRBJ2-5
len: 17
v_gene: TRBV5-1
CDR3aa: CASSLAAQAILRETQYF
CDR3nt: TGCGCCAGCAGCTTGGCTGCGCAGGCCATCTTAAGAGAGACCCAGTACTTC

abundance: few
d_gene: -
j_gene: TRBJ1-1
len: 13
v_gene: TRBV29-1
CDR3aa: CSVVGEMNTEAFF
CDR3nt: TGCAGCGTTGTAGGGGAGATGAACACTGAAGCTTTCTTT

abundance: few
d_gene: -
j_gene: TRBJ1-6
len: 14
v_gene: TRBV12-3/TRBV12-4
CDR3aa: CASSSRQTNSPLHF
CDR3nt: TGTGCCAGCAGTTCTCGACAGACGAATTCACCCCTCCACTTT

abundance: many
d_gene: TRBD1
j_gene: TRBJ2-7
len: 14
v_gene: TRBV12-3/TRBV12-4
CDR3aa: CASSPQGQSYEQYF
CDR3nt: TGTGCCAGCAGTCCACAGGGGCAATCCTACGAGCAGTACTTC

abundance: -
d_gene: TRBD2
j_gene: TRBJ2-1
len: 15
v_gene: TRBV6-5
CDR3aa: CASSFGSGGDNEQFF
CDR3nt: TGTGCCAGCAGTTTCGGGAGCGGGGGGGACAATGAGCAGTTCTTC

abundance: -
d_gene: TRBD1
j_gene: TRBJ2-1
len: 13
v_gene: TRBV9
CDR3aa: CASSETGSNEQFF
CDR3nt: TGTGCCAGCAGCGAGACAGGGAGCAATGAGCAGTTCTTC

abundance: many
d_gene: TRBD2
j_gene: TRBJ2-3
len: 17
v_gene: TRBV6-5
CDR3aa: CASSYSSSGGAGDTQYF
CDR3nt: TGTGCCAGCAGTTACTCGAGTAGCGGGGGGGCCGGAGATACGCAGTATTTT